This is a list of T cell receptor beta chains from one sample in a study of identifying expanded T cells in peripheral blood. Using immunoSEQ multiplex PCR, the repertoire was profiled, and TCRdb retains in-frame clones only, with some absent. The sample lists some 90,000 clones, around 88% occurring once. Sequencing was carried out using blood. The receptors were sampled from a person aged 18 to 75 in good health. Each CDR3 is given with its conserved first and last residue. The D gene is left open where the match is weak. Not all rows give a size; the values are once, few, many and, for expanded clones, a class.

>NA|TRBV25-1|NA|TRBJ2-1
TGTGCCAGCAGTGAAACCGGGGGGACATACAATGAGCAGTTCTTC
CASSETGGTYNEQFF
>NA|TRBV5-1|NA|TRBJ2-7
TGCGCCAGCAGCCCGGACACTGACTCCTACGAGCAGTACTTC
CASSPDTDSYEQYF
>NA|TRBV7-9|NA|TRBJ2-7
TGTGCCAGCAGCCCGTCCAATGCGGGCGAGCAGTACTTC
CASSPSNAGEQYF
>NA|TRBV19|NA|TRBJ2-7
TGTGCCAGTAGTATCGCACAGACCTCCTACGAGCAGTACTTC
CASSIAQTSYEQYF
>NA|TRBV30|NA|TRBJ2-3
TGTGCCTGGAAGCAATCTCTCTTTAGCACAGATACGCAGTATTTT
CAWKQSLFSTDTQYF
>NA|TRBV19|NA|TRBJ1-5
TGTGCCAGTAGTATTAAACCGGGACATAGAAATCAGCCCCAGCATTTT
CASSIKPGHRNQPQHF
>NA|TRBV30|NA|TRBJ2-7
TGTGCCTGGAATGGTCGGTCACCGGGGGAGCAGTACTTC
CAWNGRSPGEQYF
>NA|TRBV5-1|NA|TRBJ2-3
TGCGCCAGCAGCTACGATTGGGGCACAGATACGCAGTATTTT
CASSYDWGTDTQYF
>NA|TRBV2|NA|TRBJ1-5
TGTGCCAGCAGTGAATCGGACACCTACAATCAGCCCCAGCATTTT
CASSESDTYNQPQHF
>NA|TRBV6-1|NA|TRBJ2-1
TGTGCCAGCGGATCCAGGGTGAGTTTTGGTGAGCAGTTCTTC
CASGSRVSFGEQFF
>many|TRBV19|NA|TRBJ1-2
TGTGCCAGTAGCCCGACGGGACTATATGGCTACACCTTC
CASSPTGLYGYTF
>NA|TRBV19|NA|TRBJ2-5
TGTGCCAGTAGTCCGACATATAGGGAGACCCAGTACTTC
CASSPTYRETQYF
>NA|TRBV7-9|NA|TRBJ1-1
TGTGCCAGCAGCCTTAACACCTACACTGAAGCTTTCTTT
CASSLNTYTEAFF
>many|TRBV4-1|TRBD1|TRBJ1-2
TGCGCCAGCAGCCTCAACAGGGGGGGACTCTATGGCTACACCTTC
CASSLNRGGLYGYTF
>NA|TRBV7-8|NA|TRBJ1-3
TGTGCCAGCAGCTTGGGAGGGTCTGCAAACACCATATATTTT
CASSLGGSANTIYF
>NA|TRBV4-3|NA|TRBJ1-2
TGCGCCAGCAGCCAAGTTCGGCTTGATCGGCGCGATTATGGCTACACCTTC
CASSQVRLDRRDYGYTF
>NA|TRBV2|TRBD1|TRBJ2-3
TGTGCCAGCAGTGGTCGGGACAGACCCACAGATACGCAGTATTTT
CASSGRDRPTDTQYF
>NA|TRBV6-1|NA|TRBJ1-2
TGTGCCAGCAATCTGAGGGACAATGGCTACACCTTC
CASNLRDNGYTF
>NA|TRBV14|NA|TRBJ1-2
TGTGCCAGCAGCCAGGCGTCACCCACAAATGGCTACACCTTC
CASSQASPTNGYTF
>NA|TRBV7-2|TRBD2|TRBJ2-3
TGTGCCAGCAGCTTGCGTAGCGGGGGTCACACAGATACGCAGTATTTT
CASSLRSGGHTDTQYF
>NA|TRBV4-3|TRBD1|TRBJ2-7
TGCGCCAGCAGCCCTGCAGGTGGGGACAGGGCGCTCAACGAGCAGTACTTC
CASSPAGGDRALNEQYF
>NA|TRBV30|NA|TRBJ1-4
TGTGCCTGGAGTGATCCCTTAATTTTTAAAAAACTGTTTTTT
CAWSDPLIFKKLFF
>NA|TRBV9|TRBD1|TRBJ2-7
TGTGCCAGCAGCGTAACCCAGGGGGCGACAGAGCAGTACTTC
CASSVTQGATEQYF
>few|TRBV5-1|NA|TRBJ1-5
TGCGCCAGCAGGTTTGGCGACAGAAAGGATCAGCCCCAGCATTTT
CASRFGDRKDQPQHF
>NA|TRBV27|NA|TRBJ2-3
TGTGCCAGCAGTCCCCAGGTCGGGCCGGTAAGCACAGATACGCAGTATTTT
CASSPQVGPVSTDTQYF
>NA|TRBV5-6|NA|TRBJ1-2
TGTGCCAGCAGTTGGGGAGGGGATGGCTACACCTTC
CASSWGGDGYTF
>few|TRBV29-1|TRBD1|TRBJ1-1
TGCAGCGTTCATGGGATAACAGGGGAGATACGTATGAACACTGAAGCTTTCTTT
CSVHGITGEIRMNTEAFF